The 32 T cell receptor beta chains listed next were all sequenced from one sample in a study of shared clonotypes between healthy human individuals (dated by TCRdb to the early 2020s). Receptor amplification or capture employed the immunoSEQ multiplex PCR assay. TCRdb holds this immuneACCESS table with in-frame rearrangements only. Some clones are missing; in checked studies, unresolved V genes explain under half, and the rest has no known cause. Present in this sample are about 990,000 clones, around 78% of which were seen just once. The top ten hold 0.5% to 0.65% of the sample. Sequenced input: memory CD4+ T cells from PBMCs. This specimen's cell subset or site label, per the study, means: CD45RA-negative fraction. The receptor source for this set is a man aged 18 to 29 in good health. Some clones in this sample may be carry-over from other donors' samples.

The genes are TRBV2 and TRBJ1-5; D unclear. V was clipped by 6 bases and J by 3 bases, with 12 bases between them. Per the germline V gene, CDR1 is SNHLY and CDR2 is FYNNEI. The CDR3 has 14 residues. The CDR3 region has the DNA TGTGCCAGCAGGGGAATGGAGGCCAATCAGCCCCAGCATTTT. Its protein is CASRGMEANQPQHF.

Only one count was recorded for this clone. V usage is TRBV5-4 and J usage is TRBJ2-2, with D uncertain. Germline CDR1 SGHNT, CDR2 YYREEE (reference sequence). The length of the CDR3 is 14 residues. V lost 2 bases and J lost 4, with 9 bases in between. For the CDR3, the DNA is TGTGCCAGCAGCTTAGTACAGCGCACCGGGGAGCTGTTTTTT. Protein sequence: CASSLVQRTGELFF.

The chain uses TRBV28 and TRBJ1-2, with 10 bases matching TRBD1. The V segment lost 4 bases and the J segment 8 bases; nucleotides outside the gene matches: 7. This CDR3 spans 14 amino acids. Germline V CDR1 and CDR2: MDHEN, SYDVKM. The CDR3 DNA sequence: TGTGCCAGCAGTTCGACAGGGGGCGCAAGGGGCTACACCTTC. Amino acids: CASSSTGGARGYTF.

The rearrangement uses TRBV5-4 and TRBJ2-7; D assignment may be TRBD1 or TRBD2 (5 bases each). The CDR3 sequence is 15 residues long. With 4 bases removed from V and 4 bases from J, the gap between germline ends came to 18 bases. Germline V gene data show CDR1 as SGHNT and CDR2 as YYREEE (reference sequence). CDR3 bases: TGTGCCAGCAGCCCCTCCCGGGACCCCCTGTACGAGCAGTACTTC. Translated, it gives CASSPSRDPLYEQYF.

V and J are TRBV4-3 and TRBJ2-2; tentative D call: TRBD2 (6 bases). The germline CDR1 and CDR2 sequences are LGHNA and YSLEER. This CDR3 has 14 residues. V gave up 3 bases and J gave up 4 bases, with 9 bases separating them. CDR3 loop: CASSHRTTTGELFF. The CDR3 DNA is TGCGCCAGCAGCCACCGGACTACCACCGGGGAGCTGTTTTTT.

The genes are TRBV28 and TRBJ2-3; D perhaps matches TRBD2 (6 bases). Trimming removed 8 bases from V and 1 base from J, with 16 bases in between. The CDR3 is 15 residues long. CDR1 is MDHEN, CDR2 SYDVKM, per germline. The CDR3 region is CASWSWASGTDTQYF. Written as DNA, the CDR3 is TGTGCCAGCTGGTCATGGGCTAGCGGCACAGATACGCAGTATTTT.

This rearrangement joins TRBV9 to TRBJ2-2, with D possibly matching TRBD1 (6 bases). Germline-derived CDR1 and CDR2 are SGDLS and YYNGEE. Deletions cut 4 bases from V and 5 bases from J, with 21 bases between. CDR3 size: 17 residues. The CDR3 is CASSSPQGGSGTGELFF. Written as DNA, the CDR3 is TGTGCCAGCAGCTCCCCACAGGGCGGTTCTGGTACCGGGGAGCTGTTTTTT.

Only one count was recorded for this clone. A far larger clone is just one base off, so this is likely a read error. The CDR3 DNA is TGCGCCAGCAGCCGTAACTCAGGGACTTCAGGAAACACCATATATTTT. It codes for CASSRNSGTSGNTIYF. The chain carries TRBV4-1 and TRBJ1-3; a possible D gene is TRBD1 (5 bases). The germline V gene has CDR1 MGHRA and CDR2 YSYEKL. CDR3 length equals 16 residues. The V gene lost 4 bases and the J gene lost 4 bases, with 17 bases spanning the gap.

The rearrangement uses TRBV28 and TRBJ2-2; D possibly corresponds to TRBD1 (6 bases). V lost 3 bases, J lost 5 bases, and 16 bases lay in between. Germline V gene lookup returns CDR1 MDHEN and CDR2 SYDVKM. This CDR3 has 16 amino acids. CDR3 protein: CASSLQGIERTGELFF. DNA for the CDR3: TGTGCCAGCAGTTTGCAGGGGATAGAGAGAACCGGGGAGCTGTTTTTT.

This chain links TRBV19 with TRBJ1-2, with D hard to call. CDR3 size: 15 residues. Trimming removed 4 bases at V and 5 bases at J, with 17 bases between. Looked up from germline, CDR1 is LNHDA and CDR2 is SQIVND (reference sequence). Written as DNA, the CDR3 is TGTGCCAGTAGTACATCCAGCGGGGTTGCATATGGCTACACCTTC. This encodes CASSTSSGVAYGYTF.

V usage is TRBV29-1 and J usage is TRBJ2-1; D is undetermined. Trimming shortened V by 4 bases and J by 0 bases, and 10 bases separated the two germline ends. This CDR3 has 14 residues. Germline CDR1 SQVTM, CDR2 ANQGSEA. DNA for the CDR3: TGCAGCGTTGCCCCTTATTCCTCCTACAATGAGCAGTTCTTC. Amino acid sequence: CSVAPYSSYNEQFF.

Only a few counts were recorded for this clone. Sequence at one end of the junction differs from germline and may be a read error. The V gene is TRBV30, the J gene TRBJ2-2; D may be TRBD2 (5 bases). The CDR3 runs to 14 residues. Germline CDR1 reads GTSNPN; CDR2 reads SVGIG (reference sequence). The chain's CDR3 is CAWSRVGLYGELLF. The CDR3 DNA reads TGTGCCTGGAGTCGGGTAGGGTTGTACGGGGAGCTGCTTTTT.

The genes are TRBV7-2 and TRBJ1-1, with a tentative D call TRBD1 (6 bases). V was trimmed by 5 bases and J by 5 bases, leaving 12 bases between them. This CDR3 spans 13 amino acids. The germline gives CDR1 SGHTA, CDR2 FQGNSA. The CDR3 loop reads CASSADRWTEAFF. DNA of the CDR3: TGTGCCAGCAGCGCAGACAGGTGGACTGAAGCTTTCTTT.

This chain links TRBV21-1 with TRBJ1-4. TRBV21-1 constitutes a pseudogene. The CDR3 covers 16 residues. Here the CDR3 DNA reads TGTGCCAGCAGCATCAGACCGGGAACATCGGGAGAAAAACTGTTTTTT. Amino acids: CASSIRPGTSGEKLFF.

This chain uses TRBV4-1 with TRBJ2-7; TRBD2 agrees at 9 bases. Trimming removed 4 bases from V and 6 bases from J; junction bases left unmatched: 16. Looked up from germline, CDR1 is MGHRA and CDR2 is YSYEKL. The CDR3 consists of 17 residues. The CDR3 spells CASSPTRTSDQWGEQYF. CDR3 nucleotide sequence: TGCGCCAGCAGCCCGACCAGGACTAGCGACCAATGGGGCGAGCAGTACTTC.

As DNA, the CDR3 is TGTGCCAGCAGAGACAGGGGACAGCGCTACGAGCAGTACTTC. This codes for CASRDRGQRYEQYF. This rearrangement joins TRBV6-1 to TRBJ2-7; 8 bases are shared with TRBD1. Germline CDR1 reads MNHNS; CDR2 reads SASEGT. After removal of 6 bases from V and 3 bases from J, the junction contained 7 bases not matched to a gene. The CDR3 has 14 residues.

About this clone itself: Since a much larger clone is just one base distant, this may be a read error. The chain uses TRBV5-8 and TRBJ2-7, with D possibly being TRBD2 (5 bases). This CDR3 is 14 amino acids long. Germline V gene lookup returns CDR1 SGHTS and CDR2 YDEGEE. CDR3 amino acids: CAGSLAGIHYEQYF. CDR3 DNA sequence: TGTGCCGGCAGCTTAGCCGGGATCCACTACGAGCAGTACTTC. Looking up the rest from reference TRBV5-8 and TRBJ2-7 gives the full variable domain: EAGVTQSPTHLIKTRGQQATLRCSPISGHTSVYWYQQALGLGLQFLLWYDEGEERNRGNFPPRFSGRQFPNYSSELNVNALELEDSALYLCAGSLAGIHYEQYFGPGTRLTVT.

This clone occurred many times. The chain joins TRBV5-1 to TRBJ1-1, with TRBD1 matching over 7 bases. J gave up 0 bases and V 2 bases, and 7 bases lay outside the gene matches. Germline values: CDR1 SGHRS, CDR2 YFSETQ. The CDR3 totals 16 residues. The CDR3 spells CASSFGQVPMNTEAFF. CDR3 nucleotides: TGCGCCAGCAGCTTCGGACAGGTTCCCATGAACACTGAAGCTTTCTTT.

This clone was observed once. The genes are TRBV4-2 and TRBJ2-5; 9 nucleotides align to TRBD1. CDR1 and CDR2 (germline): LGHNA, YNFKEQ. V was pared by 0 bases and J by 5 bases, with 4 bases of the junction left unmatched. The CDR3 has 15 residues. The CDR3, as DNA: TGTGCCAGCAGCCAAGATCGGGACAGGGCGGAGACCCAGTACTTC. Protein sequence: CASSQDRDRAETQYF.

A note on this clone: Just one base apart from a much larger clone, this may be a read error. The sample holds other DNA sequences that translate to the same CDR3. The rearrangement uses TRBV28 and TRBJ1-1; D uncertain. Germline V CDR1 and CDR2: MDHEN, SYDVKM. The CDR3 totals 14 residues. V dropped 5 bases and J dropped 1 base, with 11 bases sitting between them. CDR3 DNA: TGTGCCAGCAGTCCCCCCCGGAGGAACACTGAAGCTTTCTTT. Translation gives CASSPPRRNTEAFF.

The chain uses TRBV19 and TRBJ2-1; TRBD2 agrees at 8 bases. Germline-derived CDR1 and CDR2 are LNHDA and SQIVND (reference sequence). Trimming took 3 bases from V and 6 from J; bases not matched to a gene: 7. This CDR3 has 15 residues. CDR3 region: CASSIKAGGRNEQFF. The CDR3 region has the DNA TGTGCCAGTAGTATTAAGGCGGGAGGTCGCAATGAGCAGTTCTTC.

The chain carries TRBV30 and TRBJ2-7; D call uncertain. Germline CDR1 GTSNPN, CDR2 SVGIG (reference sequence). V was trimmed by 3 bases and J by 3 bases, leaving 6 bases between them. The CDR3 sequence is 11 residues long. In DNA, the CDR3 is TGTGCCTGGAGCCACAGCTACGAGCAGTACTTC. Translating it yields CAWSHSYEQYF. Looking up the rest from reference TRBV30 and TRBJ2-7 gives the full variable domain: SQTIHQWPATLVQPVGSPLSLECTVEGTSNPNLYWYRQAAGRGLQLLFYSVGIGQISSEVPQNLSASRPQDRQFILSSKKLLLSDSGFYLCAWSHSYEQYFGPGTRLTVT.

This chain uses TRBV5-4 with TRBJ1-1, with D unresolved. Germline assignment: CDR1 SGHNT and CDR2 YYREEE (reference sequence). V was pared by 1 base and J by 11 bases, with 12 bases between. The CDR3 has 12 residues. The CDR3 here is CASSLRPLEAFF. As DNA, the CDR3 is TGTGCCAGCAGCTTGCGACCCCTTGAGGCTTTCTTT.

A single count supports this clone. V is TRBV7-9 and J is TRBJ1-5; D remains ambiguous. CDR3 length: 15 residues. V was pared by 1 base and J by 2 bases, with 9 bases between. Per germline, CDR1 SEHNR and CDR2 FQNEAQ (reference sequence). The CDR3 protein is CASSLGVNGNQPQHF. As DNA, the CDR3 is TGTGCCAGCAGCTTAGGGGTAAACGGCAATCAGCCCCAGCATTTT.

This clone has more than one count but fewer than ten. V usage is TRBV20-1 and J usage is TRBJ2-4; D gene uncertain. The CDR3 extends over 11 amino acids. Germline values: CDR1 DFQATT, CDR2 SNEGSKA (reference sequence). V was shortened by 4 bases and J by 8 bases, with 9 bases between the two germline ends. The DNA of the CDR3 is TGCAGTGCTACAAACCCGGACATTCAGTACTTC. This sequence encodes CSATNPDIQYF.

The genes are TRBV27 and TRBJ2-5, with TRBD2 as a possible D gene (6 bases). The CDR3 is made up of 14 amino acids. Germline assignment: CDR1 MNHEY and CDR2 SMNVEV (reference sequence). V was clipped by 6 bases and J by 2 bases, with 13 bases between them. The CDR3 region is CASRTDAGQETQYF. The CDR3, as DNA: TGTGCCAGCAGAACTGATGCGGGACAAGAGACCCAGTACTTC.

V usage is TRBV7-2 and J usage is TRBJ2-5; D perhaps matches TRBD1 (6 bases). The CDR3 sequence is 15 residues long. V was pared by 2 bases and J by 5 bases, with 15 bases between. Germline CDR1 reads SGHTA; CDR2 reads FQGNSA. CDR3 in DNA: TGTGCCAGCAGCTTATTAGTGGGACATCCGGAGACCCAGTACTTC. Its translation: CASSLLVGHPETQYF.

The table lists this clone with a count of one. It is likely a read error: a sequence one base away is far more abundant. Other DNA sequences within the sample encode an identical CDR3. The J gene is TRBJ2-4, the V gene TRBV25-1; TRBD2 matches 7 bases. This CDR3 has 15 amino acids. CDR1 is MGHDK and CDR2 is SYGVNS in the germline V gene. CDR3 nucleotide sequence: TGTGCTAGCAGTGATAGCGGGCTAGCCAAAAACATTCAGTACTTC. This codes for CASSDSGLAKNIQYF.

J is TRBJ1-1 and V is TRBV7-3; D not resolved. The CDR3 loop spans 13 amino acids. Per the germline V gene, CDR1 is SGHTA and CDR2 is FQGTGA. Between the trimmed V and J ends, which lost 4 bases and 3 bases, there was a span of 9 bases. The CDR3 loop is CASSSQRDTEAFF. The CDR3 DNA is TGTGCCAGCAGCTCTCAGAGGGACACTGAAGCTTTCTTT.

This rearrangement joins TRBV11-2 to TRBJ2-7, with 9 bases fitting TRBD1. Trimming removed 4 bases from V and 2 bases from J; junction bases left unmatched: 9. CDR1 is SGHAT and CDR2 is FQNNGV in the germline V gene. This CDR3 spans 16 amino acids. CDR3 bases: TGTGCCAGCAGCTCACTCCCCGGACAGGGGACCTACGAGCAGTACTTC. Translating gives CASSSLPGQGTYEQYF.

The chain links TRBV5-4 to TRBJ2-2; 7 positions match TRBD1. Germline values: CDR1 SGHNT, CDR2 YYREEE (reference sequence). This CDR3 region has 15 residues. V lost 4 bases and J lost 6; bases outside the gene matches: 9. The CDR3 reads CASSPRQGYPGELFF. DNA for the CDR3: TGTGCCAGCAGCCCACGACAGGGATACCCCGGGGAGCTGTTTTTT.

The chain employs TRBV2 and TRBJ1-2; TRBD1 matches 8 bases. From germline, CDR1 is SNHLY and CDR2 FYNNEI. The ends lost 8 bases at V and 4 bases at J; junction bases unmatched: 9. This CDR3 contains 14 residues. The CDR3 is CASVRQGMGYGYTF. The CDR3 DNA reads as TGTGCCAGCGTCAGACAGGGGATGGGCTATGGCTACACCTTC. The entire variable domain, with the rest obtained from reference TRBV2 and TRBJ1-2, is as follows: EPEVTQTPSHQVTQMGQEVILRCVPISNHLYFYWYRQILGQKVEFLVSFYNNEISEKSEIFDDQFSVERPDGSNFTLKIRSTKLEDSAMYFCASVRQGMGYGYTFGSGTRLTVV.